Sequencing of this T cell receptor beta chain was carried out in a study of cytomegalovirus exposure and HLA in healthy donors (dated by TCRdb to 2016 to 2017). Background on the whole study: According to an earlier analysis of a few hundred of the donors, roughly 180 million T cells yielded 117 million unique TCR beta sequences and approximately 300 Gb of sequence data. About 300 gigabases of sequencing data and 70 million to 95 million unique TCR sequences made up an early release that covered fewer than 650 HLA-typed donors. Of the approximately 400 genotyped donors, 65% to 90% fell in the genetic ancestry cluster associated with self-reported Caucasian donors. The study aimed to test whether signatures of past pathogen exposure could be identified by cataloging public T cell receptors. The study used immunosequencing to profile the T cell repertoires of approximately 630 subjects and linked those repertoires to cytomegalovirus serostatus. A separate validation cohort of over a hundred different subjects was used in addition to the approximately 700-subject first cohort. To predict cytomegalovirus infection status, the study combined high-throughput TCR immunosequencing, statistical association of individual TCRs with disease status, and machine learning. In a later analysis, previously published TCR beta repertoires from about 670 donors were re-analyzed and high-resolution HLA genotyping was added so that TCR occurrence patterns could be studied. Rather than drawing on any new phenotypic data, the later analysis identified candidate immune exposures from TCR beta sequences and the way those sequences occurred across donors. An earlier analysis of nearly 600 of the donors applied high-throughput TCR beta sequencing to assess whether each TCR beta V gene segment acted as functional or pseudogenic. Donor age, sex, ethnicity and CMV serostatus were collected together with the repertoire data. A later genetic analysis used genome-wide SNP genotypes for about 55% of the 666 donors, treating that subset as a discovery cohort. All discovery cohort repertoires had been generated using a single sequencing platform. HLA typing covered class I and class II loci at four-digit resolution. Typing coverage differed by locus: A, B, C, DRB1 and DQB1 were typed in roughly 620-630 donors, DQA1 in about 500, DPA1 in 600 to 610, and DPB1 in around 490. A handful of DR-DQ haplotypes were treated as single units for association and clustering because of strong linkage in the cohort. On average, roughly 250,000 unique TCR beta nucleotide sequences were sequenced per donor among 300 to 500 genotyped donors of the cohort, with 15% to 20% of those sequences being non-productive. General conclusions and limits of the study: A later analysis found that TCR association rates varied across HLA loci, with DRB1 alleles showing the most associated TCRs and HLA-C alleles the fewest. Because counts were too low, about 18 rarely observed V segments, including chromosome 9 orphons, were excluded from the earlier analysis of a few hundred of the donors. Because HLA typing was missing for some donors at each locus, association tests included only the typed subset. In a later analysis, 16,951 TCR beta sequences were associated with specific HLA alleles at a false discovery rate of 0.05. Most TCR sequences were seen in very few donors, while some public TCRs were found in many individuals. When HLA alleles, especially DR and DQ, strongly co-occurred, TCR associations were difficult to assign to individual alleles. In a later genetic analysis, fewer N-insertions in productive TCRs were reported among donors in an Asian-associated ancestry cluster than the roughly 700-donor mean. Presence/absence analyses assumed roughly uniform sequencing depth across donors, an assumption that may not hold. Some IMGT-functional V segments, including TRBV6-2 and TRBV6-3, could not be distinguished by the 87-base-pair reads and were therefore excluded. A group of highly shared sequence variants was considered likely to be a technical artifact of the sequencing pipeline. Several of the top co-occurrence clusters appeared to be linked to parvovirus B19, influenza, CMV and Epstein-Barr virus, according to a later analysis. The study gave a list of 150 to 200 TCR beta chains associated with cytomegalovirus. In an earlier analysis of 587 of the donors, most TCR beta V segments appeared in productive rearrangements about 87% or about 30% of the time, broadly matching IMGT annotations. In a later analysis, HLA-associated TCR beta chains were found to be more clonally expanded and to have lower generation probabilities than equally common non-associated chains. An association between a missense DCLRE1C variant and V-gene and J-gene trimming of TCR beta chains was found in a later genetic analysis and replicated in an independent cohort. In both the original and validation cohorts, the classifier was reported to diagnose cytomegalovirus status with high specificity and sensitivity. Correlated functional status among segregating V segments might reflect linkage disequilibrium, but an unknown experimental factor could not be ruled out. Most CMV-associated TCR beta chains appeared to be HLA-restricted in a later analysis, and the HLA associations seemed to be driven largely by CMV exposure. A further reported finding was that TCR beta sequences accurately predicted the HLA-A and HLA-B alleles for most subjects in the first cohort. According to the authors, the approach could potentially be generalized to other disease states and immunological phenotypes. A few of the identified cytomegalovirus-associated TCR beta chains were confirmed in vitro to be specific for cytomegalovirus antigens. The cohort was sequenced for TCR beta chains only, and without alpha or paired-chain data the features that could be detected were limited. CMV serostatus was the only immune exposure information available for the cohort.

Library construction relied on the immunoSEQ multiplex PCR assay. The multiplex PCR relied on a mix of 60 forward primers for TCR Vbeta segments and 13 reverse primers for TCR Jbeta segments. A multiplex PCR assay on genomic DNA amplified the CDR3 region of rearranged TCR beta genes. Amplified TCR beta libraries were sequenced as 87-base-pair reads on the Illumina HiSeq System. The authors processed their data as follows. In a later analysis, approximately 74 million unique TCR beta chains were counted across the 650 to 750 repertoires, and about 10 million of these chains were shared by at least two donors. Raw reads were error-corrected and collapsed into unique sequences by a nearest-neighbor algorithm in which closely related sequences were merged to remove PCR and sequencing errors. Alignment of CDR3 sequences to IMGT reference sequences was used to assign V, D and J gene segments. For a sequence to be retained, at least a six-nucleotide match to both a V gene segment and a J gene segment was required. A rearrangement counted as productive if the CDR3 had no stop codons and remained in frame with V and J, and every other rearrangement counted as non-productive. Following IMGT convention, CDR3 was defined as the stretch from the second conserved V-encoded cysteine up to the conserved J-encoded phenylalanine. The earlier analysis of 500 to 600 of the donors excluded sequences that lacked an unambiguous match to a single V gene segment. In an earlier analysis of several hundred of the donors, a V segment was called functional when productive rearrangements were above 56.7%, and segregating when the standard deviation between donors exceeded 5%. To diagnose cytomegalovirus status from the catalog of TCR beta chain sequences, a statistical classification framework was built. V and J gene assignment, in a later analysis, came from comparing TCR nucleotide sequences with IMGT/GENE-DB human TR gene sequences. In a later analysis, CDR3 sequences and most-parsimonious VDJ recombination scenarios were assigned using the TCRdist pipeline. In a later analysis, each TCR beta chain was defined by its CDR3 amino acid sequence together with its V-gene family, and reads without a unique V-gene family were excluded. To address suspected cross-contamination and a sequencing artifact, a later analysis removed 450 to 700 highly shared, low-generation-probability nucleotide sequences. In a later analysis, a clonal expansion index was calculated for each public chain from normalized within-repertoire ranks of inferred template counts. In a later analysis, generation probabilities were computed with a VDJ recombination model fitted to out-of-frame rearrangements, and the resulting probabilities were checked against IGoR. A later analysis scored TCR-TCR, TCR-HLA and TCR-CMV co-occurrence with hypergeometric tests, applying a repertoire-size bias correction to TCR pairs. A later analysis estimated false discovery rates by permuting HLA or CMV assignments 20 times. In a later analysis, co-occurring TCRs were grouped with DBSCAN, and TCRdist sequence similarity was added when clustering was performed within HLA-allele-positive subsets. Repertoires with fewer than 30,000 or more than 120,000 public chains, plus five repertoires with anomalous nucleotide sharing, were excluded from co-occurrence clustering. The immuneACCESS repertoire file appears here via TCRdb, limited to in-frame rearrangements. These files lack a portion of the clones; in checked studies, under half of the deficit traces to unresolved V genes, and the cause of the others is not known. The V and J calls and clone size come from that table; D and trimming were worked out from the DNA. In this sample the table shows 150,000 to 200,000 clones, roughly 82% of which occur a single time. Under 8% of the sample lies in the top ten.

On this clone: Its antigen target is currently unknown. No base quality information exists; no much larger clone differs at one position.

In total, more than 500 healthy bone marrow donors made up the cohort. At the time of sampling, every cohort member was nominally healthy, though immune exposures that went unrecorded were likely present. The donor was CMV seropositive and belonged to the group of 250 to 350 seropositive cohort members. A peripheral blood sample was collected from each donor, and TCR beta sequencing was performed on peripheral blood mononuclear cells. The Qiagen DNeasy Blood Extraction Kit was used to extract genomic DNA from the blood cell samples. Inclusive of the bounding cysteine and phenylalanine, the CDR3 is 13 residues long. Only the CDR3 part of the read is kept: 39 bases, read in frame from the first base. Unmatched junction bases come to 7, with V trimmed by 8 bases and J by 8 bases. Based on the germline V gene, the CDR1 and CDR2 sequences are KGHSH and LQKENI.

Sequencing was done on a sample of PBMCs. The sequence came from a man aged 50 to 59 in good health and CMV-seropositive. Recombination linked TRBV18 to TRBJ1-4; 8 bases in the junction line up with TRBD1. The nucleotide sequence is given as TGTGCCAGCGGAGGACAGGGAGGAGAAAAACTGTTTTTT. Its protein product is CASGGQGGEKLFF.